This note documents a single T cell receptor (beta chain) sequence. Assay used: immunoSEQ multiplex PCR; TCRdb lists only in-frame clones, some missing. The table lists under 450,000 clones, 90% of them singletons. The data were taken from a study of control samples from healthy donors and cancer patients. The germline V gene has CDR1 MNHEY and CDR2 SVGAGI. V was shortened by 6 bases and J by 1 base, with 13 bases between the two germline ends. The CDR3 length is 15 residues. This TCR was sampled from a man aged 40-49 years with head and neck cancer. The specimen was PBMCs. J is TRBJ1-5 and V is TRBV6-5; D ambiguous. Here the CDR3 reads CASSPDGLSNQPQHF. CDR3 bases: TGTGCCAGCAGCCCGGATGGTTTGAGCAATCAGCCCCAGCATTTT.